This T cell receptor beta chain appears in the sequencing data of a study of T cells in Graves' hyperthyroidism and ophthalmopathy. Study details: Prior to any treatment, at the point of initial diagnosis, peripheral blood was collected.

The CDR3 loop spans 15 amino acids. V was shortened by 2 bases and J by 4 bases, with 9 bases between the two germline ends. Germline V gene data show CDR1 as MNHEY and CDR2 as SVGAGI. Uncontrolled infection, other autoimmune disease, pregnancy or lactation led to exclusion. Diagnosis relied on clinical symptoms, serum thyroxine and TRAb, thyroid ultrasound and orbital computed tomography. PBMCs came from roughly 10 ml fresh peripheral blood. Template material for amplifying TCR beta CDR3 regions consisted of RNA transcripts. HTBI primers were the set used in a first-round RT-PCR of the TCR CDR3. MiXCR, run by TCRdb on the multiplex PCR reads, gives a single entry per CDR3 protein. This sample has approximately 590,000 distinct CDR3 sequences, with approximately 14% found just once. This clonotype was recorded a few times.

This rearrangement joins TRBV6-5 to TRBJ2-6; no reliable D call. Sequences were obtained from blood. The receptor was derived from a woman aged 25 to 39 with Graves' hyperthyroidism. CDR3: CASSYEVAGANVLTF. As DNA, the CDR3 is TGTGCCAGCAGTTACGAGGTCGCGGGGGCCAACGTCCTGACTTTC.